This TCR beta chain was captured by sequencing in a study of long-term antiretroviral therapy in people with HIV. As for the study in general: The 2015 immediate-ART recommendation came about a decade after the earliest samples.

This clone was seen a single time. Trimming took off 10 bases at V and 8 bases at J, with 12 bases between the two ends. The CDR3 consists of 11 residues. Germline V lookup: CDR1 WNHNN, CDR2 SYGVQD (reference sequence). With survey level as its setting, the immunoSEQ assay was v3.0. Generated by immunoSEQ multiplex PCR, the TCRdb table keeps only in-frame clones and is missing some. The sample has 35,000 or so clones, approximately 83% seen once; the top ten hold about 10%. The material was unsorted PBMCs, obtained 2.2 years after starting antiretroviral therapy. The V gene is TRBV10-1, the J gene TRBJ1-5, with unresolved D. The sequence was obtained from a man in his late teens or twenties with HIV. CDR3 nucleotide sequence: TGCGCCAACCAACGGAGGGAGCCCCAGCATTTT. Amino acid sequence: CANQRREPQHF.